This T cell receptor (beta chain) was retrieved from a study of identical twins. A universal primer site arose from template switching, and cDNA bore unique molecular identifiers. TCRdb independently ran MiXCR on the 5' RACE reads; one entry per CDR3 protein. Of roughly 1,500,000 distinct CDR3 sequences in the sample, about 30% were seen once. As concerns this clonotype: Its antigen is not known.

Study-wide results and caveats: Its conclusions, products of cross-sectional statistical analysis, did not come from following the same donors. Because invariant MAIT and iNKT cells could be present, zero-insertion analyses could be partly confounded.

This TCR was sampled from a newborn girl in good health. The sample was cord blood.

DNA for the CDR3: TGTGCCAGCAGCCAAGAGGGTACAGGGGGCTCACTCTATGGCTACACCTTC. This encodes CASSQEGTGGSLYGYTF. The V gene is TRBV3-1, the J gene TRBJ1-2; 9 bases fit TRBD1. Per germline, CDR1 LGHDT and CDR2 YNNKEL (reference sequence). The V segment lost 0 bases and the J segment 4 bases; nucleotides outside the gene matches: 9. The CDR3 spans 17 residues.